Following are 5 T cell receptor beta chains from one sample sequenced in a study of T cells in Graves' hyperthyroidism and ophthalmopathy. TCR beta CDR3 regions were amplified from RNA transcripts. RT-PCR in the first round (using the HTBI primer set) targeted the TCR CDR3. TCRdb redid the calling of the multiplex PCR reads with MiXCR, one entry per CDR3 protein. The sample lists 40,000 to 60,000 distinct CDR3 sequences; under 50% were seen once. Sequenced material: blood. Every receptor here comes from a woman aged 45 to 65 with Graves' ophthalmopathy.

V gene TRBV29-1 combines with J gene TRBJ2-7, with D hard to call. V gave up 6 bases and J gave up 6 bases, with 3 bases separating them. The germline V gene encodes CDR1 SQVTM and CDR2 ANQGSEA. The CDR3 is 8 residues long. The CDR3 DNA reads TGCAGCGTCGGCGAGCAGTACTTC. Protein sequence: CSVGEQYF.

A few counts support this clonotype. The rearrangement links TRBV19 to TRBJ1-2; D might be TRBD1 (5 bases). CDR1 and CDR2 (germline): LNHDA, SQIVND (reference sequence). V was shortened by 9 bases and J by 4 bases, with 27 bases between the two germline ends. The CDR3 consists of 17 residues. CDR3 loop: CASSFSPSLTVIYGYTF. Here the CDR3 DNA reads TGTGCCAGCAGTTTCTCCCCCTCTTTGACAGTCATCTATGGCTACACCTTC.

In this sample, this clonotype turned up many times. V usage is TRBV7-9 and J usage is TRBJ2-4, with a possible D match to TRBD1 (5 bases). V gave up 2 bases and J gave up 0 bases, with 14 bases separating them. The germline V gene encodes CDR1 SEHNR and CDR2 FQNEAQ (reference sequence). The CDR3 is made up of 17 amino acids. The CDR3, as DNA: TGTGCCAGCAGCTTACATCACAGGTCCTTAGCCAAAAACATTCAGTACTTC. The encoded protein is CASSLHHRSLAKNIQYF.

The rearrangement joins TRBV24-1 to TRBJ2-7, with 10 positions matching TRBD2. Germline V gene lookup returns CDR1 KGHDR and CDR2 SFDVKD. The CDR3 has 13 amino acids. V was pared by 2 bases and J by 6 bases, with 0 bases of the junction left unmatched. CDR3 sequence: CATSDSSGSEQYF. As DNA, the CDR3 is TGTGCCACCAGTGATTCTAGCGGGAGCGAGCAGTACTTC.

This clonotype appeared many times. V usage is TRBV11-3 and J usage is TRBJ2-2, with 9 positions matching TRBD1. V dropped 2 bases and J dropped 5; count of bases not matched to a gene: 12. The CDR3 has 18 amino acids. Looked up from germline, CDR1 is SGHNT and CDR2 is YENEEA. The CDR3 sequence: CASSLSFPGTGTTGELFF. In DNA form, the CDR3 reads TGTGCCAGCAGCTTAAGTTTTCCCGGGACAGGGACGACCGGGGAGCTGTTTTTT.